The 3 T cell receptor beta chains below were found in one sample sequenced in a study of blood T cell repertoires in COVID-19. Only in-frame clones appear in the TCRdb table, and some are missing; sequencing was by immunoSEQ multiplex PCR. The table shows some 100,000 clones, with 80% occurring only once. What was sequenced was peripheral blood. The source is a human donor in a cohort sampled during active COVID-19.

V usage is TRBV28 and J usage is TRBJ2-7; D is possibly TRBD1 (6 bases). In germline, CDR1 is MDHEN, CDR2 SYDVKM. V was cut by 5 bases and J by 3 bases, with 17 bases left in between. The CDR3 is made up of 15 amino acids. CDR3 DNA: TGTGCCAGCAGTCCCACTCGGACAGAAAGCTACGAGCAGTACTTC. Protein product: CASSPTRTESYEQYF.

The chain uses TRBV9 and TRBJ2-2; tentatively, D is TRBD1 (6 bases). The germline V and J ends were trimmed by 2 bases and 1 base, with 9 bases remaining between them. CDR3 size: 15 residues. The germline V gene has CDR1 SGDLS and CDR2 YYNGEE. The chain's CDR3 is CASSVGHQNTGELFF. DNA for the CDR3: TGTGCCAGCAGCGTGGGACATCAGAACACCGGGGAGCTGTTTTTT.

The chain carries TRBV28 and TRBJ1-1, with D perhaps TRBD1 (5 bases). The V gene's germline CDR1 is MDHEN and CDR2 SYDVKM. Trimming stripped 6 bases from V and 4 bases from J, with 12 bases between. CDR3 length: 13 residues. This chain's CDR3 is CASSGGLGTEAFF. CDR3 nucleotides: TGTGCCAGCAGCGGGGGTCTGGGCACTGAAGCTTTCTTT.